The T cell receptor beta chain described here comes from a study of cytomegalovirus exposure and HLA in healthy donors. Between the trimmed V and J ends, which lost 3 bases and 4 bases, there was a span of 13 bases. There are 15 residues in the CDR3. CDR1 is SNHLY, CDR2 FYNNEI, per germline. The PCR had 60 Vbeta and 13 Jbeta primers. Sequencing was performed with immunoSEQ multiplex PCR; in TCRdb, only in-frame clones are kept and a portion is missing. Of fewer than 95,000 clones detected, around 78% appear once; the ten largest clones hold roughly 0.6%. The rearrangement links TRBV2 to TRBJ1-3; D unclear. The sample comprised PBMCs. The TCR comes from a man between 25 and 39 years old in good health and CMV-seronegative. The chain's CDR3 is CASSEIRSSGNTIYF. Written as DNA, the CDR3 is TGTGCCAGCAGTGAGATCAGGTCATCGGGAAACACCATATATTTT. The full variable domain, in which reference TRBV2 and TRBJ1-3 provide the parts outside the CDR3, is EPEVTQTPSHQVTQMGQEVILRCVPISNHLYFYWYRQILGQKVEFLVSFYNNEISEKSEIFDDQFSVERPDGSNFTLKIRSTKLEDSAMYFCASSEIRSSGNTIYFGEGSWLTVV.